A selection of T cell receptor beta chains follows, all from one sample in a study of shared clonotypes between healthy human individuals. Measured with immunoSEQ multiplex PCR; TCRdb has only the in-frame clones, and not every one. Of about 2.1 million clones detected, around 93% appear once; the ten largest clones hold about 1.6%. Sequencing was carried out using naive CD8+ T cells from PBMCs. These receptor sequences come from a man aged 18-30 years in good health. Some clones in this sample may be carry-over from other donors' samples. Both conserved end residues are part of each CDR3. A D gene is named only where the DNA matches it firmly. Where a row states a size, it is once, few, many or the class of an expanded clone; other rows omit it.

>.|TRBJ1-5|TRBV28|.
CASSLLGSQPQHF
TGTGCCAGCAGTTTATTAGGTAGTCAGCCCCAGCATTTT
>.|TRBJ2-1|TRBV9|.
CASSGRTSRPFNEQFF
TGTGCCAGCAGCGGACGGACGTCCCGCCCTTTCAATGAGCAGTTCTTC
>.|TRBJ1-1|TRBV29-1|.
CSVPEGNTEAFF
TGCAGCGTTCCGGAGGGGAACACTGAAGCTTTCTTT
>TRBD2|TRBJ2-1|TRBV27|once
CASTLAGRNEQFF
TGTGCCAGCACCCTAGCGGGAAGGAATGAGCAGTTCTTC
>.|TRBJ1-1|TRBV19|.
CASSYRVRTEAFF
TGTGCCAGTAGCTACAGGGTTAGGACTGAAGCTTTCTTT
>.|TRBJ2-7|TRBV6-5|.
CASRPGRTYEQYF
TGTGCCAGCAGGCCCGGTAGGACCTACGAGCAGTACTTC
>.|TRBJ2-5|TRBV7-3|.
CASSLVGGAETQYF
TGTGCCAGCAGCTTAGTGGGGGGTGCGGAGACCCAGTACTTC
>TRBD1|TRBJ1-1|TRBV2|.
CANRDRETEAFF
TGTGCCAACAGAGACAGGGAGACTGAAGCTTTCTTT
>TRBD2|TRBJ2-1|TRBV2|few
CASRPSGLYNEQFF
TGTGCCAGCAGACCTAGCGGGCTCTACAATGAGCAGTTCTTC
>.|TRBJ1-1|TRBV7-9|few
CASTDGLNTEAFF
TGTGCCAGCACGGACGGCCTGAACACTGAAGCTTTCTTT
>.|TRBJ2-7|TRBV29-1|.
CSAREGVVTEGSYEQYF
TGCAGCGCTAGAGAGGGAGTCGTCACTGAGGGGTCATACGAGCAGTACTTC
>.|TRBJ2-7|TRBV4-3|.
CASSSSVGGMYEQYF
TGCGCCAGCAGCTCCTCGGTGGGGGGAATGTACGAGCAGTACTTC
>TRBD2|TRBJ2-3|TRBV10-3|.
CAISESGSGDTQYF
TGTGCCATCAGTGAGTCGGGTAGCGGGGATACGCAGTATTTT